The rows below give T cell receptor beta chains drawn from one sample of a study of ipilimumab plus nivolumab after autologous stem cell transplantation. The method was immunoSEQ multiplex PCR; TCRdb's version includes in-frame clones alone and lacks a portion of them. The table records 15,000 to 20,000 clones, around 80% of them present only once. Sequences were derived from PBMCs, sampled in a trial of ipilimumab plus nivolumab as post-transplant consolidation. Receptors were obtained from a male donor with diffuse large B-cell lymphoma. Each CDR3 is given with its conserved first and last residue. The order of the fields is CDR3 length, V gene, J gene, CDR3 protein.

16	TRBV12-5	TRBJ2-7	CASGPGTQIVSDEQYF
15	TRBV7-9	TRBJ1-2	CASSLSPPAVDGYTF
13	TRBV11-2	TRBJ1-2	CASSFTGDYGYTF
13	TRBV14	TRBJ1-6	CASKGAKNSPLHF
13	TRBV10-2	TRBJ2-3	CASSGSAADTQYF
15	TRBV11-2	TRBJ2-1	CASSSTPISYNEQFF
14	TRBV14	TRBJ2-3	CASSQDFAFGTQYF
13	TRBV19	TRBJ1-1	CASKRQRNTEAFF
16	TRBV27	TRBJ2-7	CASSQRIILSSYEQYF
13	TRBV7-9	TRBJ2-7	CASGGGSNYEQYF
13	TRBV7-2	TRBJ2-1	CASSFGAGNEQFF
12	TRBV6-6	TRBJ2-5	CASRRNQETQYF